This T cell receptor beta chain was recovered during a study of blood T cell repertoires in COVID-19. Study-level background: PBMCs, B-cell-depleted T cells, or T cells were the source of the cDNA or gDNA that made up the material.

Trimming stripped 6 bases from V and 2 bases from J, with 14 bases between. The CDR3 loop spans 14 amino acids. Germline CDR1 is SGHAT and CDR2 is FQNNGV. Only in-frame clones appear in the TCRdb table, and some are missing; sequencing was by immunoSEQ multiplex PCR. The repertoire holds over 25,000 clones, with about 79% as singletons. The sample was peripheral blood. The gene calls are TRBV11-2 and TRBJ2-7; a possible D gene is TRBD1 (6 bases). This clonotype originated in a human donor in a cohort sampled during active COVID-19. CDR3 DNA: TGTGCCAGCAGGCCGGACAGCACTACCTACGAGCAGTACTTC. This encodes CASRPDSTTYEQYF.